This is a list of T cell receptor beta chains from one sample in a study of cytomegalovirus exposure and HLA in healthy donors. Sequencing was performed with immunoSEQ multiplex PCR; in TCRdb, only in-frame clones are kept and a portion is missing. The table has around 63,000 clones, about 71% seen once. Sequencing was carried out using PBMCs. Every receptor here comes from a man in his 60s in good health and CMV-seropositive. Both conserved end residues are part of each CDR3. A D gene is named only where the DNA matches it firmly. Size is stated for part of the rows, as once, few or many counts, or as a class when the clone is expanded.

-	TRBV2	TRBJ2-1	-	CASLQGNEQFF	TGTGCCAGCCTACAGGGAAATGAGCAGTTCTTC
TRBD1	TRBV5-1	TRBJ1-5	once	CASSSGTGNNQPQHF	TGCGCCAGCAGCTCCGGGACAGGAAACAATCAGCCCCAGCATTTT
TRBD2	TRBV9	TRBJ2-7	few	CASSVRSGGGGEQYF	TGTGCCAGCAGCGTAAGAAGTGGTGGGGGGGGCGAGCAGTACTTC
TRBD1	TRBV5-6	TRBJ1-2	few	CASSLDREYYGYTF	TGTGCCAGCAGCTTAGACAGGGAGTACTATGGCTACACCTTC
-	TRBV27	TRBJ2-7	-	CASSLSGGTEASYEQYF	TGTGCCAGCAGTTTAAGTGGGGGGACAGAGGCTTCCTACGAGCAGTACTTC
-	TRBV19	TRBJ1-2	once	CASSTSGQPPGYTF	TGTGCCAGTAGTACTTCGGGACAACCGCCTGGCTACACCTTC
-	TRBV29-1	TRBJ1-2	-	CSADLQGHYGYTF	TGCAGCGCCGACCTACAGGGACACTATGGCTACACCTTC
TRBD1	TRBV7-2	TRBJ1-1	-	CASSRRTGRNTEAFF	TGTGCCAGCAGCCGCCGGACAGGGCGGAACACTGAAGCTTTCTTT
-	TRBV6-1	TRBJ1-2	few	CASSSGGGRGYTF	TGTGCCAGCAGTTCGGGGGGGGGACGTGGCTACACCTTC
TRBD1	TRBV4-1	TRBJ1-6	-	CASSLGQENSPLHF	TGCGCCAGCAGCCTGGGACAGGAAAATTCACCCCTCCACTTT
-	TRBV13	TRBJ2-6	-	CASSSQGQGWSLSGANVLTF	TGTGCCAGCAGCTCGCAAGGGCAGGGTTGGTCCCTGTCTGGGGCCAACGTCCTGACTTTC
-	TRBV11-2	TRBJ2-7	-	CASSSLGLQGYEQYF	TGTGCCAGCAGCTCCCTGGGGCTCCAGGGCTACGAGCAGTACTTC
TRBD1	TRBV5-8	TRBJ2-7	-	CASRYRQGSYEQYF	TGTGCCAGCAGATATAGACAGGGGTCCTACGAGCAGTACTTC
TRBD1	TRBV5-1	TRBJ2-7	-	CASSSTGTGSYEQYF	TGCGCCAGCAGCTCGACCGGGACAGGGTCCTACGAGCAGTACTTC
-	TRBV5-6	TRBJ2-5	-	CASSLRSGETQYF	TGTGCCAGCAGCTTGAGGAGCGGAGAGACCCAGTACTTC
-	TRBV4-1	TRBJ2-7	-	CASSQDNRLDEQYF	TGCGCCAGCAGCCAAGATAATAGACTCGACGAGCAGTACTTC
TRBD1	TRBV7-6	TRBJ1-3	once	CASSLAGQGAQGNTIYF	TGTGCCAGCAGCTTAGCGGGACAGGGGGCGCAAGGAAACACCATATATTTT
-	TRBV10-2	TRBJ1-2	-	CASSSGRVGYTF	TGCGCCAGCAGCTCGGGGAGGGTAGGCTACACCTTC
-	TRBV6-5	TRBJ2-1	-	CASKQDSYNEQFF	TGTGCCAGCAAACAGGACTCCTACAATGAGCAGTTCTTC
TRBD1	TRBV6-5	TRBJ1-2	-	CASRPRTGGHGYTF	TGTGCCAGCAGACCCCGGACAGGGGGCCATGGCTACACCTTC
-	TRBV19	TRBJ1-5	-	CASQQYSNQPQHF	TGTGCCAGCCAACAGTATAGCAATCAGCCCCAGCATTTT
-	TRBV2	TRBJ1-6	few	CASSAIRDKHNSPLHF	TGTGCCAGCAGTGCAATCCGGGACAAACATAATTCACCCCTCCACTTT
TRBD1	TRBV11-3	TRBJ2-7	-	CASSTGTDAYEQYF	TGTGCCAGCAGCACCGGGACAGATGCTTACGAGCAGTACTTC
TRBD2	TRBV2	TRBJ2-7	few	CASKLTSGSYYEQYF	TGTGCCAGCAAGCTAACTAGCGGGAGCTACTACGAGCAGTACTTC
-	TRBV6-5	TRBJ2-5	-	CASSPGWGQQETQYF	TGTGCCAGCAGTCCAGGGTGGGGACAACAAGAGACCCAGTACTTC
-	TRBV5-6	TRBJ2-1	few	CASSWGTPGGNEQFF	TGTGCCAGCAGCTGGGGGACACCGGGGGGTAATGAGCAGTTCTTC
-	TRBV6-1	TRBJ1-2	-	CASSEAVAGFYGYTF	TGTGCCAGCAGTGAAGCGGTCGCGGGCTTCTATGGCTACACCTTC
-	TRBV18	TRBJ2-5	once	CASSPDYTQETQYF	TGTGCCAGCTCGCCAGACTATACCCAAGAGACCCAGTACTTC
-	TRBV5-1	TRBJ2-3	-	CASSFLVYTDTQYF	TGCGCCAGCAGCTTTCTAGTGTACACAGATACGCAGTATTTT
-	TRBV28	TRBJ1-3	once	CASSLSQGIGNTIYF	TGTGCCAGCAGTTTAAGCCAGGGAATTGGAAACACCATATATTTT
-	TRBV25-1	TRBJ1-3	few	CASSEYSVARGNGNTIYF	TGTGCCAGCAGTGAATATAGTGTAGCCAGGGGCAATGGAAACACCATATATTTT
TRBD2	TRBV6-6	TRBJ2-5	few	CASSLSGGARETQYF	TGTGCCAGCAGTCTTAGCGGGGGGGCCCGAGAGACCCAGTACTTC
-	TRBV7-9	TRBJ1-2	-	CASSLEGRGGNYGYTF	TGTGCCAGCAGCTTAGAGGGCAGAGGAGGGAACTATGGCTACACCTTC
TRBD1	TRBV2	TRBJ1-1	-	CASRRTGSSAEAFF	TGTGCCAGCAGGCGGACAGGCTCTAGCGCTGAAGCTTTCTTT
-	TRBV2	TRBJ1-5	-	CASSPSGDRQPQHF	TGTGCCAGCAGCCCCTCGGGGGATCGTCAGCCCCAGCATTTT
-	TRBV6-4	TRBJ1-1	-	CASSAEDRTEAFF	TGTGCCAGCAGTGCCGAAGACAGGACTGAAGCTTTCTTT
TRBD2	TRBV6-6	TRBJ2-2	-	CASTTSGRAAGELFF	TGTGCCAGCACCACCTCCGGGAGGGCCGCCGGGGAGCTGTTTTTT
-	TRBV6-1	TRBJ2-5	-	CASSAYGRQETQYF	TGTGCCAGCAGTGCATACGGGAGACAAGAGACCCAGTACTTC
TRBD2	TRBV7-9	TRBJ2-3	-	CASSISGSGGTDTQYF	TGTGCCAGCAGCATAAGCGGGAGTGGGGGCACAGATACGCAGTATTTT